This entry concerns a single TCR beta chain. These data are taken from a study of blood T cell repertoires in COVID-19. On the study more broadly: Collection of acute and convalescent COVID-19 samples took place in the United States, Italy and Spain. Sources were T cells, B-cell-depleted T cells, or PBMCs; the material itself was cDNA or gDNA.

Per the original data handling: Quantification of nucleated cells was approximated via reference gene primer amplification. The repertoire was sequenced with immunoSEQ multiplex PCR; TCRdb's copy has only in-frame clones and lacks some. V and J calls and clone size come straight from that table; D and trimming were deduced from the DNA. Among about 320,000 clones listed, 89% were seen once. Participants' reported clinical history set cohort assignment. The source material was PBMCs or T cells enriched from blood (not recorded which). The receptor was isolated from a man aged 60 to 69 who had recovered from COVID-19.

The CDR3 reads CAISGQGDQPQHF. The DNA of the CDR3 is TGTGCCATCAGTGGACAGGGGGATCAGCCCCAGCATTTT. This chain uses TRBV10-3 with TRBJ1-5; TRBD1 aligns across 9 bases. V lost 4 bases to trimming and J lost 5 bases; unmatched junction nucleotides: 0. This CDR3 spans 13 amino acids. The germline V gene encodes CDR1 ENHRY and CDR2 SYGVKD.